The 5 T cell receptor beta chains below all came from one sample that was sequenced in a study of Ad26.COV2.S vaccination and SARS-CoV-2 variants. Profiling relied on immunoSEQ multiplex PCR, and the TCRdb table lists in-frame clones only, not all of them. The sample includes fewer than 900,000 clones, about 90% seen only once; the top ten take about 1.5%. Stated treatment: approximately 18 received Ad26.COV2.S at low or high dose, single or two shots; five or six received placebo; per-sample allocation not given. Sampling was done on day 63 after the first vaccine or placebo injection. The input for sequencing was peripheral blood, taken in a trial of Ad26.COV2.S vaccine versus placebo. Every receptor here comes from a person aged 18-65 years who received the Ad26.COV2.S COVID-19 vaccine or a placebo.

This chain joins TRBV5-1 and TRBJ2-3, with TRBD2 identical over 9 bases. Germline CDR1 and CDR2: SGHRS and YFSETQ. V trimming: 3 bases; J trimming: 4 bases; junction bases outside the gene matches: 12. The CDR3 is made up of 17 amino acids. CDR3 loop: CASSYPSLAGIADTQYF. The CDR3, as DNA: TGCGCCAGCAGCTACCCTTCACTAGCGGGCATAGCAGATACGCAGTATTTT. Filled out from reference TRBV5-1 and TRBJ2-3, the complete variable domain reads KAGVTQTPRYLIKTRGQQVTLSCSPISGHRSVSWYQQTPGQGLQFLFEYFSETQRNKGNFPGRFSGRQFSNSRSEMNVSTLELGDSALYLCASSYPSLAGIADTQYFGPGTRLTVL.

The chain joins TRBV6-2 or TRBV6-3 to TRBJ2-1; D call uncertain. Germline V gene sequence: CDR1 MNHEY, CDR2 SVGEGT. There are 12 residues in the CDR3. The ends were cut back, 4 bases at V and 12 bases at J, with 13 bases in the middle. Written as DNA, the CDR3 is TGTGCCAGCAGTTTCTATCTCGGCGGGCAGTTCTTC. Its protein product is CASSFYLGGQFF.

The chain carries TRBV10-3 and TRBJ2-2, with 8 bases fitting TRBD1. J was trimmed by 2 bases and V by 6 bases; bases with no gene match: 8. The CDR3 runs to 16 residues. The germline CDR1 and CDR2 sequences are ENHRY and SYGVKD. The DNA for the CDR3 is TGTGCCATCAGATTAAAGGGACAGGAAAACACCGGGGAGCTGTTTTTT. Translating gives CAIRLKGQENTGELFF.

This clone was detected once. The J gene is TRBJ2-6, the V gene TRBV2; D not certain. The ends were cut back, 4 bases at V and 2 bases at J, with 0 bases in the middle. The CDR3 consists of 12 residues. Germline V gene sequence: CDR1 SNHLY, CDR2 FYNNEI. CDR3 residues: CASSAGANVLTF. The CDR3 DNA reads TGTGCCAGCAGTGCTGGGGCCAACGTCCTGACTTTC.

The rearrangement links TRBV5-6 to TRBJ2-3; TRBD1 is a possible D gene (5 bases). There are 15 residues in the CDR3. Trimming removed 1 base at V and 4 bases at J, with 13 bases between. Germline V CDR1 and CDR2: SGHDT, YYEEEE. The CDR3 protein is CASSLLGRIPDTQYF. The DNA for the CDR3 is TGTGCCAGCAGCTTGTTGGGGCGAATTCCAGATACGCAGTATTTT.